A single sample gave rise to the 13 T cell receptor beta chains below, sequenced in a study of blood T cell repertoires in COVID-19. Clones were sequenced by immunoSEQ multiplex PCR, and TCRdb holds only the in-frame ones, with some missing. The sample has tens of thousands of clones, 76% seen once. Input material: peripheral blood. The receptors originated from a woman older than 75 with acute or convalescent COVID-19.

The chain combines TRBV29-1 with TRBJ2-1; 12 nucleotides align to TRBD2. Germline CDR1 is SQVTM and CDR2 is ANQGSEA. The CDR3 runs 15 residues. V lost 4 bases and J lost 4; bases outside the gene matches: 5. The CDR3 DNA is TGCAGCGTTGGGTGGCTAGCGGGAGGGTACAATGAGCAGTTCTTC. Amino acids: CSVGWLAGGYNEQFF.

The J gene is TRBJ2-7, the V gene TRBV7-8; possibly TRBD2 for D (6 bases). V was shortened by 1 base and J by 5 bases, with 18 bases between the two germline ends. The CDR3 contains 16 residues. In germline, CDR1 is SGHVS, CDR2 FQNEAQ. CDR3 sequence: CASSLGVSGMTNEQYF. Here the CDR3 DNA reads TGTGCCAGCAGCTTAGGTGTTAGCGGAATGACTAACGAGCAGTACTTC.

This clone came up a few times. The rearrangement uses TRBV5-1 and TRBJ1-3, with TRBD1 identical over 9 bases. The CDR3 spans 18 residues. V trimming: 3 bases; J trimming: 0 bases; junction bases outside the gene matches: 10. Germline V gene data show CDR1 as SGHRS and CDR2 as YFSETQ. The CDR3 nucleotides are TGCGCCAGCAGCTGGACAGGGGTCAGCCTATCCTCTGGAAACACCATATATTTT. It specifies CASSWTGVSLSSGNTIYF.

V is TRBV13 and J is TRBJ2-3; 13 nucleotides match TRBD2. The CDR3 sequence is 18 residues long. The germline gives CDR1 PRHDT, CDR2 FYEKMQ (reference sequence). The ends lost 4 bases at V and 0 bases at J; junction bases unmatched: 7. CDR3 sequence: CASSSLLAGGLSTDTQYF. In DNA, the CDR3 is TGTGCCAGCAGCTCCTTACTAGCGGGAGGGCTCAGCACAGATACGCAGTATTTT.

The chain carries TRBV12-3 or TRBV12-4 and TRBJ2-3; the D gene is possibly TRBD2 (6 bases). V was clipped by 4 bases and J by 3 bases, with 8 bases between them. CDR3 length equals 13 residues. CDR3 sequence (DNA): TGTGCCAGCAGTTATGGGGGGACAGATACGCAGTATTTT. Its protein product is CASSYGGTDTQYF.

The gene calls are TRBV7-2 and TRBJ1-2, with D uncertain. Trimming took 5 bases from V and 4 from J, leaving 14 bases between them. CDR3 size: 14 residues. Germline-derived CDR1 and CDR2 are SGHTA and FQGNSA. CDR3 DNA sequence: TGTGCCAGCAGCACCGCCGGGGAACCCTATGGCTACACCTTC. This sequence encodes CASSTAGEPYGYTF.

The J gene is TRBJ1-2, the V gene TRBV4-1, with 7 bases matching TRBD1. This CDR3 spans 16 amino acids. J was trimmed by 0 bases and V by 1 base; bases with no gene match: 5. Germline V lookup: CDR1 MGHRA, CDR2 YSYEKL. CDR3 DNA: TGCGCCAGCAGCCAAGTTCGGGACAGACCTAACTATGGCTACACCTTC. Translated, it gives CASSQVRDRPNYGYTF.

In this sample, this clone turned up a few times. This chain connects TRBV28 to TRBJ2-7; 14 bases are a match to TRBD2. Germline CDR1 reads MDHEN; CDR2 reads SYDVKM. The CDR3 loop spans 16 amino acids. J lost 1 base, V lost 11 bases, and 10 bases had no gene match. The chain's CDR3 is CAARTSGRTVSYEQYF. DNA for the CDR3: TGTGCCGCCCGGACTAGCGGGAGGACAGTTTCCTACGAGCAGTACTTC.

V gene TRBV2 combines with J gene TRBJ2-6, with 10 bases identical to TRBD1. CDR1 and CDR2 (germline): SNHLY, FYNNEI. Germline trimming cut 6 bases from V and 2 bases from J; bases unmatched to any gene: 7. This CDR3 is built from 17 residues. DNA of the CDR3: TGTGCCAGCAGACCCGGGACAGGGGTCCCTGGGGCCAACGTCCTGACTTTC. As protein: CASRPGTGVPGANVLTF.

This clone was seen once. The V and J genes are TRBV2 and TRBJ2-2; 7 nucleotides align to TRBD2. The V and J ends lost 7 bases and 1 base, in that order; junction bases with no gene match: 6. Germline loops: CDR1 SNHLY, CDR2 FYNNEI. This CDR3 spans 15 amino acids. CDR3 in DNA: TGTGCCAGCACCCCCCGGGGGGTGAACACCGGGGAGCTGTTTTTT. It specifies CASTPRGVNTGELFF.

The chain is built from TRBV28 and TRBJ1-2; no firm D call. V lost 6 bases and J 6 bases, leaving 14 bases between the germline ends. The germline V gene encodes CDR1 MDHEN and CDR2 SYDVKM. There are 13 residues in the CDR3. The CDR3 nucleotides are TGTGCCAGCAGGTCTTCCGACACGGATGGCTACACCTTC. Protein product: CASRSSDTDGYTF.

The J gene is TRBJ1-2, the V gene TRBV30; D remains ambiguous. Germline CDR1 and CDR2: GTSNPN and SVGIG (reference sequence). V lost 2 bases and J 4 bases, leaving 17 bases between the germline ends. The CDR3 has 15 residues. CDR3 DNA sequence: TGTGCCTGGAGTCCACGCGCGGCAGCGGGCTATGGCTACACCTTC. It yields the protein CAWSPRAAAGYGYTF.

The chain employs TRBV24-1 and TRBJ2-3; D possibly corresponds to TRBD2 (6 bases). CDR1 is KGHDR and CDR2 is SFDVKD in the germline V gene. The CDR3 spans 16 residues. V lost 4 bases, J lost 0 bases, and 13 bases lay in between. The CDR3 here is CATSDPPSESTDTQYF. CDR3 nucleotides: TGTGCCACCAGTGACCCCCCTAGCGAGAGCACAGATACGCAGTATTTT.